This T cell receptor (beta chain) was recovered during a study of graft-versus-host responses after intestinal transplantation. Overall study context: Grafts were multivisceral, liver-intestinal, or isolated intestinal. Notes on the study in general: The study found high graft-versus-host to host-versus-graft clonal ratios in allografts of patients with graft-donor T cell macrochimerism. GvH clones were found in recipient marrow; some appeared first in ileum or blood.

To note about this clone: Its target is unknown.

This table comes from immunoSEQ multiplex PCR, and its TCRdb copy is limited to in-frame clones, with some not included. The profile shows about 59,000 clones, 90% to 95% of them singletons. This CDR3 has 13 amino acids. CDR1 and CDR2 (germline): MNHNY, SVGAGI (reference sequence). The V gene lost 6 bases and the J gene lost 2 bases, with 8 bases spanning the gap. This TCR derives from a human donor who was the organ donor for an intestinal transplant. The gene calls are TRBV6-6 and TRBJ2-1; no clear D gene. Sequenced material: unstimulated CD4+ T cells sorted from spleen or lymph node cells, taken before transplant. CDR3 in amino acids: CASRPGPYNEQFF. In DNA form, the CDR3 reads TGTGCCAGCAGGCCAGGCCCCTACAATGAGCAGTTCTTC.